This is a list of T cell receptor beta chains from one sample in a study of blood T cell repertoires in COVID-19. The protocol was immunoSEQ multiplex PCR, while the TCRdb copy is restricted to in-frame clones and leaves out a portion. The sample shows under 200,000 clones, more than 65% of them seen only once. The sequenced sample was peripheral blood. The receptors were gathered from a human donor with acute or convalescent COVID-19. The donor label of this sample is uncertain. The CDR3 runs from the conserved cysteine through the conserved F or W. The D gene is left open where the match is weak. Rows may omit the clone size; those that give it use once, few, many or a size class.

clone_size j_call d_call v_call cdr3_nt cdr3_aa
- TRBJ1-2 TRBD1 TRBV7-9 TGTGCCAGCAGCTTGCCGGGACAGGGATCTGGCTACACCTTC CASSLPGQGSGYTF
once TRBJ1-3 - TRBV27 TGTGCCAGCAGCTCGCGAGGAAACACCATATATTTT CASSSRGNTIYF
- TRBJ2-1 - TRBV30 TGTGCCTGGAGTGTCCGGGTAGCCCATGAGCAGTTCTTC CAWSVRVAHEQFF
- TRBJ2-2 - TRBV3-1/TRBV3-2 TGTGCCAGCAGCCAAGGTGGGCAGTCGAACACCGGGGAGCTGTTTTTT CASSQGGQSNTGELFF
- TRBJ2-5 - TRBV5-1 TGCGCCAGCAGCTTGAGGGTAGCGGAAGAGACCCAGTACTTC CASSLRVAEETQYF
- TRBJ2-2 - TRBV29-1 TGCAGCGTCGACGACAGTAACACCGGGGAGCTGTTTTTT CSVDDSNTGELFF
- TRBJ2-1 TRBD1 TRBV6-5 TGTGCCAGCAGTTATGGGGTGACAGGGGGTAGGAATGAGCAGTTCTTC CASSYGVTGGRNEQFF
many TRBJ1-6 - TRBV12-5 TGTGCTAGTGGTTTGAAGCCGGGACACACCTTCCTATCACCCCTCCACTTT CASGLKPGHTFLSPLHF
- TRBJ1-2 TRBD1 TRBV11-2 TGTGCCAGCAGCCCGGCGGGGACAGGACGTAACTATGGCTACACCTTC CASSPAGTGRNYGYTF
- TRBJ1-1 - TRBV18 TGTGCCAGCTCACCACTACAGGACACTGAAGCTTTCTTT CASSPLQDTEAFF
- TRBJ2-3 TRBD1 TRBV5-1 TGCGCCAGCAGCTTACAGGGGGCTCCCACAGATACGCAGTATTTT CASSLQGAPTDTQYF
few TRBJ1-1 - TRBV4-2 TGTGCCAGCAGCCAAGAATGGCGCCAGACTAACACTGAAGCTTTCTTT CASSQEWRQTNTEAFF
- TRBJ1-1 TRBD1 TRBV3-1/TRBV3-2 TGTGCCAGCAGCCAGAGGGGGCAGACGAACACTGAAGCTTTCTTT CASSQRGQTNTEAFF
- TRBJ2-7 TRBD2 TRBV5-1 TGCGCCAGCAGCAGCATAGCGGGGGGTACCTACGAGCAGTACTTC CASSSIAGGTYEQYF
- TRBJ2-7 - TRBV11-2 TGTGCCAGCAGCTCCACCGTTGGGGCGTCCTACGAGCAGTACTTC CASSSTVGASYEQYF
- TRBJ2-2 - TRBV10-3 TGTGCCATCACCAGGACCGGGGAGCTGTTTTTT CAITRTGELFF
few TRBJ2-3 TRBD2 TRBV11-3 TGTGCCAGCAGCTTAACAGCGGGGAGCACAGATACGCAGTATTTT CASSLTAGSTDTQYF
- TRBJ2-2 TRBD1 TRBV19 TGTGCCAGTAGTATCAGGACAGGTGGGACCCGCGCCGGGGAGCTGTTTTTT CASSIRTGGTRAGELFF
- TRBJ2-6 TRBD2 TRBV27 TGTGCCAGCAGCCTATCGGGGGGGGCCGGCTCTGGGGCCAACGTCCTGACTTTC CASSLSGGAGSGANVLTF
- TRBJ2-2 TRBD1 TRBV11-3 TGTGCCAGCAGCTGGGGACAGGGGGTCACCGGGGAGCTGTTTTTT CASSWGQGVTGELFF
- TRBJ2-3 - TRBV9 TGTGCCAGCAGCGTAGAGGGGAGGCAGGCAGATACGCAGTATTTT CASSVEGRQADTQYF
- TRBJ2-4 - TRBV19 TGTGCCAGTAGCCCCCTCGGGGAGAGAAACATTCAGTACTTC CASSPLGERNIQYF
few TRBJ2-3 TRBD2 TRBV3-1/TRBV3-2 TGTGCCAGCACCGAAAGGGCGGGGGACACAGATACGCAGTATTTT CASTERAGDTDTQYF
- TRBJ2-3 - TRBV6-5 TGTGCCAGCGCTAGGGGGGGGGCCTTGACAGATACGCAGTATTTT CASARGGALTDTQYF
- TRBJ2-7 TRBD2 TRBV9 TGTGCCAGCAGCCCAAGACTAGCGGGAGATAGTATTTACGAGCAGTACTTC CASSPRLAGDSIYEQYF
- TRBJ2-7 - TRBV2 TGTGCCAGCTCCACCGGGACAATGGCCTACGAGCAGTACTTC CASSTGTMAYEQYF
- TRBJ2-1 - TRBV7-8 TGTGCCAGCAGCTTACGGGAGATTGAGCAGTTCTTC CASSLREIEQFF
- TRBJ2-5 TRBD1 TRBV5-6 TGTGCCAGCAGCTTGCGACAGGGTCCCGTGGAGACCCAGTACTTC CASSLRQGPVETQYF
- TRBJ1-3 - TRBV5-4 TGTGCCAGCAGCTTGGGTCTCCCAGGGACTGGAAACACCATATATTTT CASSLGLPGTGNTIYF
- TRBJ1-3 - TRBV7-2 TGTGCCAGCAGCCTCCGTGGAGGCTCTGGAAACACCATATATTTT CASSLRGGSGNTIYF
- TRBJ2-1 TRBD2 TRBV6-6 TGTGCCAGCAGTTACTCTAGCGGGGGAGTTAATGAGCAGTTCTTC CASSYSSGGVNEQFF